Listed here are 25 T cell receptor beta chains from one sample, sequenced in a study of Graves' ophthalmopathy and Graves' hyperthyroidism. RNA transcripts served as template for amplifying TCR beta CDR3 sequences. HTBI primers were employed in first-round RT-PCR, then a second-round multiplex PCR followed. Using its own MiXCR run on the multiplex PCR reads, TCRdb lists one record per CDR3 protein. There are about 1.1 million distinct CDR3 sequences in the sample; approximately 35% occur only once, and over 8.5% lies in the top ten. The material sequenced was peripheral blood or thyroid tissue (not recorded which). The receptors shown here come from an adult man with Graves' hyperthyroidism.

V gene TRBV10-3 combines with J gene TRBJ2-5; D might be TRBD2 (5 bases). Deletions cut 6 bases from V and 9 bases from J, with 20 bases between. The CDR3 spans 14 residues. Germline V gives CDR1 ENHRY, CDR2 SYGVKD. The CDR3 DNA sequence: TGTGCCATCAGAGGACGGGATAGCAATCAGCCCCAGTACTTC. Its protein product is CAIRGRDSNQPQYF.

Many counts were recorded for this clonotype. The V call is TRBV7-2, the J call TRBJ2-7, with unresolved D. This CDR3 region has 11 residues. The germline CDR1 and CDR2 sequences are SGHTA and FQGNSA. The V end lost 8 bases, the J end lost 4 bases, and 9 bases lay between the germline ends. The CDR3 DNA reads as TGTGCCAGCGCACAACAGTACGAGCAGTACTTC. Translation gives CASAQQYEQYF.

This clonotype was picked up one time. The CDR3 does not end in the conserved phenylalanine or tryptophan, so this is likely a read error. The chain carries TRBV24-1 and TRBJ2-7; 10 positions agree with TRBD2. The CDR3 extends over 14 amino acids. The V segment lost 11 bases and the J segment 6 bases; nucleotides outside the gene matches: 12. Germline V gene data show CDR1 as KGHDR and CDR2 as SFDVKD. CDR3 DNA sequence: TGTGCCAGCAGGCCCCGGACTAGCGGCCGCGAGCAGTACCTC. It is translated as CASRPRTSGREQYL.

At least ten counts were recorded for this clonotype. This chain joins TRBV20-1 and TRBJ1-1; no clear D. The CDR3 has 13 residues. Germline values: CDR1 DFQATT, CDR2 SNEGSKA (reference sequence). With 3 bases removed from V and 4 bases from J, the gap between germline ends came to 12 bases. The DNA of the CDR3 is TGCAGTGCTAGTCGGGCGATGGGCACTGAAGCTTTCTTT. Its protein product is CSASRAMGTEAFF.

Remarks on this clonotype: The junction does not match germline at one end; this may be a read error. The chain combines TRBV7-8 with TRBJ2-7, with D tentatively TRBD1 (5 bases). CDR1 and CDR2 (germline): SGHVS, FQNEAQ. The CDR3 is 11 amino acids. The CDR3 coding sequence is TGTGCCAGCAGTCACGGCGGACATAGGGACTTC. Protein: CASSHGGHRDF. The entire variable domain, with the rest obtained from reference TRBV7-8 and TRBJ2-7, is as follows: GAGVSQSPRYKVAKRGQDVALRCDPISGHVSLFWYQQALGQGPEFLTYFQNEAQLDKSGLPSDRFFAERPEGSVSTLKIQRTQQEDSAVYLCASSHGGHRDFGPGTRLTVT.

Notes on this clonotype: This may arise from a read error, as a much more abundant clone is one base away. The chain joins TRBV10-3 to TRBJ1-2, with D possibly matching TRBD1 (6 bases). The CDR3 is made up of 15 amino acids. CDR1 and CDR2 from the germline V gene are ENHRY and SYGVKD. Trimming shortened V by 4 bases and J by 0 bases, and 12 bases separated the two germline ends. The CDR3 DNA reads as TGTGCCATCAGTGCCTACAGGGATGCTAACTATGGCTACACCTTC. Residues: CAISAYRDANYGYTF.

The sample holds many counts of this clonotype. The chain is built from TRBV2 and TRBJ1-5; TRBD1 is a possible D gene (5 bases). Germline V gene data show CDR1 as SNHLY and CDR2 as FYNNEI. Trimming removed 3 bases from V and 4 bases from J, with 7 bases in between. The CDR3 spans 13 residues. The chain's CDR3 is CASSDRENQPQHF. The CDR3 coding sequence is TGTGCCAGCAGTGACAGGGAAAATCAGCCCCAGCATTTT.

The sample holds a few counts of this clonotype. The chain employs TRBV9 and TRBJ2-2; TRBD2 matches 9 bases. The CDR3 contains 14 residues. Unmatched junction bases numbered 7, after V lost 7 bases and J lost 6 bases. Germline V CDR1 and CDR2: SGDLS, YYNGEE. CDR3 amino acids: CASQGLASSGELFF. The CDR3 DNA follows: TGTGCCAGCCAGGGACTAGCAAGCTCCGGGGAGCTGTTTTTT.

In DNA, the CDR3 is TGCAGTGCTGGGGGCGGCGGGAGTTTATCCTACGAGCAGTACTTC. Protein sequence: CSAGGGGSLSYEQYF. V usage is TRBV20-1 and J usage is TRBJ2-7; TRBD2 is a possible D gene (7 bases). Germline V lookup: CDR1 DFQATT, CDR2 SNEGSKA (reference sequence). V was cut by 5 bases and J by 1 base, with 18 bases left in between. This CDR3 region has 15 residues.

Concerning this clonotype itself: A clone one base away is much larger, so this may be a read error. The chain carries TRBV7-2 and TRBJ1-5; TRBD1 is a possible D gene (6 bases). Germline loops: CDR1 SGHTA, CDR2 FQGNSA. The CDR3 runs 14 residues. V was shortened by 5 bases and J by 5 bases, with 13 bases between the two germline ends. CDR3 region: CASSGGGPDQPQHF. CDR3 nucleotide sequence: TGTGCCAGCAGCGGGGGGGGCCCCGATCAGCCCCAGCATTTT.

This rearrangement joins TRBV6-2 or TRBV6-3 to TRBJ2-5; D is possibly TRBD2 (5 bases). The end of the DNA fits TRBJ2-1 better, so the J call may be wrong. Germline values: CDR1 MNHEY, CDR2 SVGEGT. There are 13 residues in the CDR3. CDR3 nucleotide sequence: TGTGCCAGCAGTTACGACGGGAACCATGAGCAGTTCTTC. Encoded protein: CASSYDGNHEQFF.

This clonotype was found many times. This chain uses TRBV29-1 with TRBJ2-5, with D unclear. V shed 6 bases and J shed 5 bases, with 10 bases lying between them. Germline-derived CDR1 and CDR2 are SQVTM and ANQGSEA. This CDR3 has 11 residues. CDR3 residues: CSVLVTETQYF. The CDR3, as DNA: TGCAGCGTCTTAGTTACGGAGACCCAGTACTTC. Filled out from reference TRBV29-1 and TRBJ2-5, the complete variable domain reads SAVISQKPSRDICQRGTSLTIQCQVDSQVTMMFWYRQQPGQSLTLIATANQGSEATYESGFVIDKFPISRPNLTFSTLTVSNMSPEDSSIYLCSVLVTETQYFGPGTRLLVL.

This clonotype turned up a few times. The chain has TRBV29-1 and TRBJ1-4; no reliable D call. V shed 4 bases and J shed 13 bases, with 13 bases lying between them. Germline V gene data show CDR1 as SQVTM and CDR2 as ANQGSEA. The CDR3 spans 11 residues. CDR3 residues: CSVGYGRGLFF. The CDR3 nucleotides read TGCAGCGTTGGTTATGGGCGGGGACTGTTTTTT. Full variable domain (remainder filled in from reference TRBV29-1 and TRBJ1-4): SAVISQKPSRDICQRGTSLTIQCQVDSQVTMMFWYRQQPGQSLTLIATANQGSEATYESGFVIDKFPISRPNLTFSTLTVSNMSPEDSSIYLCSVGYGRGLFFGSGTQLSVL.

Notes on this clonotype: One base away lies a much larger clone, so this may be a sequencing read error. The chain recombines TRBV6-6 with TRBJ1-1; 8 bases agree with TRBD1. The germline CDR1 and CDR2 sequences are MNHNY and SVGAGI (reference sequence). CDR3 length: 14 amino acids. Unmatched junction bases numbered 6, after V lost 7 bases and J lost 2 bases. CDR3 loop: CASTGGQGNTEAFF. The CDR3 nucleotides are TGTGCCAGCACAGGAGGACAGGGAAACACTGAAGCTTTCTTT.

The chain is built from TRBV20-1 and TRBJ1-5, with D possibly matching TRBD1 (5 bases). V was shortened by 5 bases and J by 6 bases, with 17 bases between the two germline ends. The CDR3 is made up of 14 amino acids. Germline V gene data show CDR1 as DFQATT and CDR2 as SNEGSKA (reference sequence). The CDR3 DNA follows: TGCAGTGCTTCCCTGGGGGTCGGGGGTCAGCCCCAGCATTTT. This codes for CSASLGVGGQPQHF.

This clonotype showed up many times. The gene calls are TRBV29-1 and TRBJ2-7, with D tentatively TRBD1 (6 bases). The germline gives CDR1 SQVTM, CDR2 ANQGSEA. CDR3 length: 12 amino acids. Trimming removed 7 bases at V and 9 bases at J, with 19 bases between. In nucleotides, the CDR3 is TGCAGCGCTAAGACAGGACTCGCGGTGCAGTACTTC. Translating gives CSAKTGLAVQYF.

The CDR3 DNA reads as TGTGCCAGCAGCTGGAGTGGGGGCTCCACTGAAGCTTTCTTT. It is translated as CASSWSGGSTEAFF. The chain has TRBV7-2 and TRBJ1-1; possible D gene TRBD1, 6 bases. V was clipped by 4 bases and J by 4 bases, with 13 bases between them. The CDR3 is made up of 14 amino acids. The germline V gene encodes CDR1 SGHTA and CDR2 FQGNSA.

This clonotype occurred a few times. The CDR3 nucleotides are TGTGCCATCAGTGAACAGGGCGGATCCTACGAGCAGTACTTC. Translating it yields CAISEQGGSYEQYF. The chain couples TRBV10-3 to TRBJ2-7; a possible D gene is TRBD1 (6 bases). V lost 3 bases and J 1 base, leaving 10 bases between the germline ends. Germline values: CDR1 ENHRY, CDR2 SYGVKD. This CDR3 has 14 residues.

The table lists this clonotype with many counts. The genes are TRBV7-9 and TRBJ2-5, with 7 nucleotides matching TRBD1. Germline V gene data show CDR1 as SEHNR and CDR2 as FQNEAQ (reference sequence). Unmatched junction bases numbered 11, after V lost 5 bases and J lost 5 bases. CDR3 length: 15 amino acids. CDR3 DNA: TGTGCCAGCAGCCCCGAGGACAGGCTTCGGGAGACCCAGTACTTC. Translating it yields CASSPEDRLRETQYF.

This clonotype was counted many times. The chain uses TRBV29-1 and TRBJ2-5; TRBD1 is a possible D gene (6 bases). The germline CDR1 and CDR2 sequences are SQVTM and ANQGSEA. V dropped 6 bases and J dropped 7 bases, with 15 bases sitting between them. The CDR3 consists of 12 residues. The CDR3, as DNA: TGCAGCGTCGAAACAGGGATTGGGACCCAGTACTTC. Its protein is CSVETGIGTQYF.

The V call is TRBV15, the J call TRBJ1-4; TRBD1 is a possible D gene (5 bases). CDR1 is LNHNV, CDR2 YYDKDF, per germline (reference sequence). Trimming shortened V by 11 bases and J by 8 bases, and 15 bases separated the two germline ends. This CDR3 is 12 amino acids long. CDR3 DNA sequence: TGTGCCTCCGCTGACGGGGGAGAAAAACTGTTTTTT. This sequence encodes CASADGGEKLFF. Using reference TRBV15 and TRBJ1-4 for the parts outside the CDR3, the full variable domain is DAMVIQNPRYQVTQFGKPVTLSCSQTLNHNVMYWYQQKSSQAPKLLFHYYDKDFNNEADTPDNFQSRRPNTSFCFLDIRSPGLGDTAMYLCASADGGEKLFFGSGTQLSVL.

This clonotype is a singleton in its sample. This could be a read error, since a much larger clone is one nucleotide away. V gene TRBV7-8 combines with J gene TRBJ2-7; 15 bases line up with TRBD2. V was clipped by 3 bases and J by 2 bases; unmatched bases: 8. CDR1 and CDR2 from the germline V gene are SGHVS and FQNEAQ. This CDR3 comprises 18 residues. In DNA form, the CDR3 reads TGTGCCAGCAGCTTTAGAGGGACTAGCGGGAGGAGCACCTACGAGCAGTACTTC. Translating it yields CASSFRGTSGRSTYEQYF. The variable domain in full, completed from reference TRBV7-8 and TRBJ2-7, reads GAGVSQSPRYKVAKRGQDVALRCDPISGHVSLFWYQQALGQGPEFLTYFQNEAQLDKSGLPSDRFFAERPEGSVSTLKIQRTQQEDSAVYLCASSFRGTSGRSTYEQYFGPGTRLTVT.

This chain connects TRBV12-3 or TRBV12-4 to TRBJ1-1; 7 bases agree with TRBD1. The CDR3 is made up of 14 amino acids. After removal of 6 bases from V and 0 bases from J, the junction contained 4 bases not matched to a gene. The CDR3 nucleotides are TGTGCCAGCAGACAACAGGGGCTGAACACTGAAGCTTTCTTT. This sequence encodes CASRQQGLNTEAFF.

The genes are TRBV28 and TRBJ1-1; D not certain. V lost 7 bases to trimming and J lost 0 bases, with 18 bases between them. Germline CDR1 reads MDHEN; CDR2 reads SYDVKM. This CDR3 is 16 amino acids long. CDR3 sequence: CASTLDGTYMNTEAFF. The CDR3 DNA sequence: TGTGCCAGCACCCTAGACGGAACTTACATGAACACTGAAGCTTTCTTT.

The chain combines TRBV27 with TRBJ1-5; no definite D call. The CDR3 extends over 13 amino acids. Germline CDR1 reads MNHEY; CDR2 reads SMNVEV (reference sequence). The V gene lost 4 bases and the J gene lost 6 bases, with 10 bases spanning the gap. Written as DNA, the CDR3 is TGTGCCAGCAGTTGGAACTCGGGTCAGCCCCAGCATTTT. This gives the protein CASSWNSGQPQHF.